This entry is about one T cell receptor beta chain. Its cognate antigen is unknown. This entry comes from a study of cytomegalovirus exposure and HLA in healthy donors. Per the germline V gene, CDR1 is SNHLY and CDR2 is FYNNEI. This CDR3 comprises 18 residues. Germline trimming cut 0 bases from V and 4 bases from J; bases unmatched to any gene: 9. PCR primers comprised 60 Vbeta and 13 Jbeta primers. Assay: immunoSEQ multiplex PCR; the TCRdb copy retains only in-frame clones and omits some. The sample carries hundreds of thousands of clones, 80% to 90% recorded once. Regarding the study as a whole: In a later analysis, HLA-associated TCR beta chains were more clonally expanded than equally common others.

Healthy bone marrow donors made up the donors. This chain joins TRBV2 and TRBJ2-1; 10 bases are shared with TRBD2. Material: PBMCs. This TCR was sampled from a woman between 18 and 29 years old in good health and CMV-seronegative. The CDR3 sequence is CASSEAGSGGTLYNEQFF. In DNA, the CDR3 is TGTGCCAGCAGTGAAGCGGGTAGCGGGGGGACCTTATACAATGAGCAGTTCTTC.